This TCR beta chain was captured by sequencing in a study of blood T cells in healthy people across ages (dated by TCRdb to 2014 to 2015). A note on the overall study: Template switching captured roughly one uniquely barcoded TCR beta cDNA molecule per two T cells in model experiments. The study measured age-related changes in TCR beta repertoire diversity using deep sequencing normalized with unique cDNA molecular identifiers. The donors were divided into four age groups: young (average around 16 years), middle-aged (around 37), aged (under 70) and long-lived (about 90). Two additional independent replicas of 1 million unique cDNA reads from the same blood draw were analyzed for two donors (one aged 18 to 30 and one aged 80 or older).

The donors were 40 or so Caucasian individuals from Russia, aged 6 to 90 years, who were systemically healthy. Each donor gave about 9.8 milliliters of peripheral blood, drawn into EDTA-treated Vacutainer tubes. Ficoll-Paque density-gradient centrifugation was used to isolate PBMCs, with at least 7 million per sample. Trizol reagent was used to extract total RNA from the PBMCs, yielding at least 5.5 micrograms per sample. For every donor, flow cytometry on a PBMC aliquot measured the percentage of naive CD45RAhigh/CD27high T cells. What the study reported, not specific to this receptor: Since profiling was done on bulk unsorted PBMCs, naive and antigen-experienced compartments could not be conclusively compared. As age increased, observed TCR beta diversity per million T cells dropped in a roughly linear way, and a significant reduction was already evident by age 40. Compared with the aged group, the long-lived group had more naive CD4+ T cells, fewer expanded clones and increased TCR diversity, suggesting age selection. The CMV infection status of donors was not known, potentially confounding age-related changes in expanded clonotypes. Estimates of total diversity based on one million sequenced T cells were considered lower bounds and underestimates. The percentage of naive T cells measured by flow cytometry correlated strongly with observed TCR beta diversity.

Of note for this clonotype: This clone's antigen is unknown. The record has no base qualities; no much larger clone is one base away.

The CDR3 numbers 12 residues from cysteine through phenylalanine. Just the 36-base CDR3 DNA is kept, in frame starting at base 1. CDR1 and CDR2 were assigned from the germline V gene as ENHRY and SYGVKD. V and J lose 8 bases and 8 bases, and a span of 15 bases separates them. Preparation of the library involved 5' RACE. TCRdb lists the instrument as Illumina HiSeq 2500. A second PCR of about 7 to 12 cycles was run with a J-beta primer mix and a sample-barcoded 5' primer. A template-switch 5' adaptor carrying 12 random nucleotides introduced a unique molecular identifier onto each TCR beta cDNA molecule. Each sample yielded at least 2.5 million CDR3-containing paired-end reads. All of the RNA was converted into first-strand cDNA using the Mint cDNA synthesis kit, with a TRBC-specific oligonucleotide serving as the primer. All cDNA was treated with uracil-DNA glycosylase and then went through a first 18-cycle PCR with the universal primers M1SS and BC2_uni_R. The paper's processing steps were these. For normalization, 1 million high-quality reads were randomly selected from each sample, with every read carrying a distinct molecular identifier. Reads with shared molecular identifiers were discarded instead of being binned into consensus sequences. MiTCR, with a Q25 quality threshold and the strictest error-elimination algorithm, was used for CDR3 identification, clonotype clustering and error correction. Lower-bound total TCR beta diversity was estimated with a nonparametric unseen species model using Euler transformation. TCRdb applied fastp at Q25 and MiXCR to the public reads, then kept only in-frame beta chains. Rows with one shared CDR3 protein collapse into an entry with the most common genes and DNA. These V and J calls rely on TCRdb rather than the paper's analysis. This sample gives around 990,000 distinct CDR3 sequences in total; roughly a quarter of them show up just once. The top ten hold around 0.75% of the sample.

These data also formed part of another study, on T cells of mothers and their children. The second paper states: Donors were nine systemically healthy Caucasian individuals: three mothers and their six children. cDNA synthesis used all of the extracted RNA, with about 1.5 ug of RNA in each 15 ul reaction. In the second PCR, the M1S primer introduced both the sample barcodes and 2-4 random nucleotides. Over 9.5 million TCR beta CDR3 reads were obtained for each mother, and some 3 million reads were obtained for each child. Thymic selection shapes the output of TCR recombination in a similar way in related and unrelated pairs, and inherited differences have a minor effect. Related mother-child pairs always showed normalized repertoire overlap that was slightly higher than in unrelated mother-child pairs, though the difference was never significant. With a sensitivity of approximately 92 clones per million clonotypes, no persistent microchimeric T cell clones were detected. To look for features that set related mother-child pairs apart from unrelated individuals, the researchers ran deep NGS to compare the TCR beta repertoires of mothers and children. On average, the children were 11 +/- 4 years old, while the mothers were roughly 36 +/- 4 years old. After adapter ligation with NEBNext reagents, the libraries were sequenced on Illumina HiSeq 2000 with 100+100 nt paired-end reads. To avoid cross-contamination, the mother libraries and the child libraries were prepared a month apart and sequenced in separate runs. For each donor, somewhere between about 500,000 and 2,300,000 distinct TCR beta clonotypes were identified. Naive TCR beta clonotypes were estimated from low-frequency clonotypes matched to each donor's FACS-determined naive share, without sorting.

This sequence originates from a girl aged 2-10 years in good health. The sequenced sample was blood. This chain is built from TRBV10-3 and TRBJ1-2, with an unclear D gene assignment. The CDR3 here reads CAIAPGSQGYTF. The bases read TGTGCCATCGCTCCGGGCAGTCAAGGCTACACCTTC.